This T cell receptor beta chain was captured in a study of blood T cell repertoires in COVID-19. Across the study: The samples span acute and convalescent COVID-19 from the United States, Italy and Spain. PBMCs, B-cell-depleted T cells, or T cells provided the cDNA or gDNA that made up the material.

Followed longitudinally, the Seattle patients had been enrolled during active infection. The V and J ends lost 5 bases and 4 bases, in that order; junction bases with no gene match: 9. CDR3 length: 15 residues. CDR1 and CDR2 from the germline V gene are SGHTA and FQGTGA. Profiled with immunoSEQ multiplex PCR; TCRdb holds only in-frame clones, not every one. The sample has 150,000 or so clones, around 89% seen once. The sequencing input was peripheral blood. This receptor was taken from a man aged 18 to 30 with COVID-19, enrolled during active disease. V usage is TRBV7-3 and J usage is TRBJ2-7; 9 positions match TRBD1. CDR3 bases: TGTGCCAGCAGCGTACAGGGGGCTGTCGGTTACGAGCAGTACTTC. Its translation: CASSVQGAVGYEQYF.